This T cell receptor (beta chain) is from a study of beta chain features in type 1 diabetes (dated by TCRdb to the late 2010s). Study-level background: Mean age, gender distribution, total cell number and subset yield did not differ between patients and healthy donors. Across all samples, 90 million to 130 million sorted cells were examined, and cell number per subset correlated strongly with RNA yield. The study compared TCRB repertoires of sorted circulating CD4+ T cell subsets between recently diagnosed type 1 diabetes patients and matched healthy donors. Whereas all 30 or so donors provided naive and central memory subsets, regulatory and stem cell-like memory subsets were isolated from just 8 patients and about 8 healthy donors. The study at large found these results: Type 1 diabetes patients showed a moderate but significant shortening of TCRB CDR3 length in all four CD4+ subsets. Because cDNA rather than genomic DNA was sequenced, highly expressing activated cells could have been over-represented, although no difference in activation and CD3 levels was found between groups. Only small numbers of individuals were included in the HLA sub-analyses, which left unresolved whether HLA type had any influence on TCRB rearrangement. PCR may preferentially amplify shorter templates, but because patient and control samples were amplified and corrected together, any resulting skew would affect both groups equally. At VDJ recombination sites, type 1 diabetes patients had fewer insertions and more deleted nucleotides, which implies abnormalities in thymic rearrangement. Naive, central memory and regulatory TCRB repertoires appeared to be more alike among patients than among healthy donors.

Only a few counts were recorded for this clone. Which antigen it targets is not known. No much larger clonotype is one base removed from it; base qualities were not supplied. The entire isolated RNA was reverse transcribed using the High Capacity cDNA Reverse Transcription Kit, and thus expressed TCRB transcripts were sequenced. Naive, central memory and regulatory T cell samples underwent deep immunoSEQ sequencing, averaging about 3.57 million total reads per sample. Sorted cells were lysed in RLT buffer, and RNA was extracted using DNase-treated RNeasy Micro or Mini kits according to cell number. Each cell subset was processed separately to prevent cross-contamination, with patient and healthy donor samples processed together. The immunoSEQ multiplex PCR was used to amplify TCRB sequences from cDNA, generating 87-bp fragments that spanned the CDR3 region. The amplicons were sequenced using the Illumina HiSeq platform. In the paper's pipeline: Synthetic template baselines were used to correct PCR bias computationally, reads within Hamming distance 2 were collapsed together, and singletons that could not be merged were discarded. Reads were aligned against IMGT so that V, D and J genes, CDR3 length and insertions or deletions at six rearrangement sites could be assigned. Within each subset, clonotype counts were normalized to sorted cell number, after which true diversity and Gini coefficients were computed with the tcR R package. The overlap coefficient, calculated on TCRB nucleotide sequences, was used to measure repertoire sharing. What TCRdb holds here is the immuneACCESS table cut down to in-frame rearrangements. Part of the clones is not present; checked against another copy, under half of the missing clones reflect an unresolved V gene, and the others are unexplained. V and J calls and clone size are copied from that table; D and trimming were computed from the DNA. In this sample the table shows 150,000 to 200,000 clones, approximately 8% of which occur a single time. 0.94% of the sample rests with the top ten.

Each donor gave one peripheral blood draw, roughly 120 mL on average, collected into heparinised tubes. Using a panel that included CD45RO, CCR7, CD25, CD127, CD95 and CD27, naive, central memory, regulatory and stem cell-like memory CD4+ T cells were sorted on a BD FACSAria II. Every sorted population had a purity above 95%. Right away, PBMCs were isolated by Lymphoprep density gradient centrifugation and were stained directly, with no culture step. To minimize batch effects, samples were stained and sorted in pairs, one healthy donor with one patient per experiment. The sequenced sample consisted of central memory CD4+ T cells from blood. This receptor was obtained from a woman aged 40 to 55 with type 1 diabetes.

The DNA sequence reads TGCGCCAGCAAATGGGACAGTGCCCCAAACTATGGCTACACCTTC. It encodes CASKWDSAPNYGYTF. The chain uses TRBV5-1 and TRBJ1-2, with TRBD1 matching 7 junction bases. Per the germline V gene, SGHRS is the CDR1 and YFSETQ is the CDR2. From the cysteine up to the phenylalanine, the CDR3 has a length of 15 residues. Only the CDR3 region is kept as DNA, spanning 45 bases read in frame from base 1. V is pruned by 6 bases and J by 2 bases, leaving 10 bases of the junction without a gene match.